Shown below are 14 T cell receptor beta chains from a single sample sequenced in a study of cytomegalovirus exposure and HLA in healthy donors. PCR used 60 Vbeta primers and 13 Jbeta primers. Profiled with immunoSEQ multiplex PCR; TCRdb holds only in-frame clones, not every one. The sample holds about 200,000 clones, roughly four fifths seen once. The specimen was PBMCs. These TCRs come from a man aged 30-40 years in good health and CMV-seronegative.

This chain joins TRBV19 and TRBJ2-1; 9 bases are shared with TRBD2. Germline V CDR1 and CDR2: LNHDA, SQIVND (reference sequence). Trimming at V came to 3 bases and at J to 4 bases, leaving 7 bases not matched to a gene. There are 16 residues in the CDR3. The CDR3 DNA reads as TGTGCCAGTAGTATCCTTAGCGGGAGTAGTTACAATGAGCAGTTCTTC. Protein product: CASSILSGSSYNEQFF.

The chain carries TRBV5-4 and TRBJ2-7, with 15 bases fitting TRBD2. The V gene end was trimmed by 4 bases and the J gene end by 0 bases; junction bases not matched to a gene: 5. This CDR3 is built from 17 residues. CDR1 SGHNT and CDR2 YYREEE come from the germline V gene (reference sequence). The CDR3 DNA sequence: TGTGCCAGCAGCGGGGGACTAGCGGGGGGACCCTCCTACGAGCAGTACTTC. Protein sequence: CASSGGLAGGPSYEQYF. Filled out from reference TRBV5-4 and TRBJ2-7, the complete variable domain reads ETGVTQSPTHLIKTRGQQVTLRCSSQSGHNTVSWYQQALGQGPQFIFQYYREEENGRGNFPPRFSGLQFPNYSSELNVNALELDDSALYLCASSGGLAGGPSYEQYFGPGTRLTVT.

Written as DNA, the CDR3 is TGTGCCAGTAGTAGACTAGCGGGAGGGCCTGCATCAAGGGATACGCAGTATTTT. Translation: CASSRLAGGPASRDTQYF. The chain recombines TRBV19 with TRBJ2-3, with 14 bases lining up with TRBD2. Germline CDR1 and CDR2: LNHDA and SQIVND (reference sequence). J was trimmed by 6 bases and V by 4 bases; bases with no gene match: 12. The CDR3 is made up of 18 amino acids.

This rearrangement joins TRBV27 to TRBJ2-3; 7 bases are a match to TRBD1. V lost 6 bases to trimming and J lost 1 base; unmatched junction nucleotides: 7. The germline V gene encodes CDR1 MNHEY and CDR2 SMNVEV (reference sequence). This CDR3 has 15 amino acids. The CDR3 coding sequence is TGTGCCAGCAGGGCAGGGGGTGCGGGCACAGATACGCAGTATTTT. Residues: CASRAGGAGTDTQYF.

The table lists this clone with a count of one. V gene TRBV5-1 combines with J gene TRBJ2-6; 7 nucleotides align to TRBD1. After removal of 0 bases from V and 2 bases from J, the junction contained 5 bases not matched to a gene. This CDR3 comprises 17 residues. CDR1 and CDR2 from the germline V gene are SGHRS and YFSETQ. This chain's CDR3 is CASSLEGQGAGANVLTF. The DNA of the CDR3 is TGCGCCAGCAGCTTGGAGGGGCAGGGGGCTGGGGCCAACGTCCTGACTTTC.

The sample holds a few counts of this clone. The chain links TRBV6-4 to TRBJ2-3, with 7 bases matching TRBD2. CDR1 is MRHNA and CDR2 is SNTAGT in the germline V gene. V dropped 6 bases and J dropped 0; count of bases not matched to a gene: 6. The CDR3 sequence is 15 residues long. The CDR3 loop is CASSALSGSTDTQYF. Written as DNA, the CDR3 is TGTGCCAGCAGCGCTCTTAGCGGGAGCACAGATACGCAGTATTTT.

V is TRBV7-3 and J is TRBJ2-1; 10 bases agree with TRBD2. The junction had 4 bases not matched to a gene; V was cut back by 2 bases and J by 9 bases. CDR3 length: 14 residues. CDR1 and CDR2 from the germline V gene are SGHTA and FQGTGA. CDR3 in amino acids: CASSLLAGVTEQFF. The CDR3 nucleotides read TGTGCCAGCAGCTTACTAGCGGGAGTGACTGAGCAGTTCTTC.

The rearrangement joins TRBV11-2 to TRBJ2-7, with D unclear. Germline CDR1 and CDR2: SGHAT and FQNNGV. This CDR3 region has 13 residues. V gave up 0 bases and J gave up 0 bases, with 3 bases separating them. The CDR3 spells CASSLDSSYEQYF. CDR3 in DNA: TGTGCCAGCAGCTTAGACAGCTCCTACGAGCAGTACTTC.

This chain connects TRBV27 to TRBJ1-1; 9 nucleotides agree with TRBD1. V dropped 3 bases and J dropped 1; count of bases not matched to a gene: 18. Germline loops: CDR1 MNHEY, CDR2 SMNVEV (reference sequence). The CDR3 has 20 residues. The CDR3 is CASSFRNRGYRDRENTEAFF. In DNA, the CDR3 is TGTGCCAGCAGTTTTCGAAACCGGGGATACCGGGACAGGGAGAACACTGAAGCTTTCTTT.

This rearrangement joins TRBV11-2 to TRBJ1-2; no firm D call. The CDR3 runs to 15 residues. Trimming left V 4 bases short and J 4 bases short, with 16 bases between. Germline CDR1 reads SGHAT; CDR2 reads FQNNGV. The CDR3 is CASSWEPSRVYGYTF. The DNA for the CDR3 is TGTGCCAGCAGCTGGGAGCCCTCCAGAGTCTATGGCTACACCTTC.

This chain joins TRBV11-2 and TRBJ2-2; 8 bases are a match to TRBD2. The CDR3 spans 16 residues. The ends lost 3 bases at V and 5 bases at J; junction bases unmatched: 8. Germline values: CDR1 SGHAT, CDR2 FQNNGV. This CDR3 reads CASSFTAGGYTGELFF. CDR3 nucleotide sequence: TGTGCCAGCAGCTTTACTGCGGGAGGATATACCGGGGAGCTGTTTTTT.

The rearrangement uses TRBV5-1 and TRBJ1-4, with 7 bases that match TRBD1. V was clipped by 6 bases and J by 2 bases; unmatched bases: 7. Germline V lookup: CDR1 SGHRS, CDR2 YFSETQ. This CDR3 spans 15 amino acids. Written as DNA, the CDR3 is TGCGCCAGCACAGGGACAGCCTCGACTAATGAAAAACTGTTTTTT. This gives the protein CASTGTASTNEKLFF.

The rearrangement joins TRBV6-5 to TRBJ2-7; 7 bases line up with TRBD2. Germline V gene data show CDR1 as MNHEY and CDR2 as SVGAGI. V shed 7 bases, J shed 1 base, and the junction held 7 bases outside the gene matches. This CDR3 comprises 14 residues. The DNA for the CDR3 is TGTGCCAGCAAACGAACCGGGGGGTCCTACGAGCAGTACTTC. This gives the protein CASKRTGGSYEQYF.

The genes are TRBV27 and TRBJ1-1; D is possibly TRBD1 (5 bases). CDR3 size: 15 residues. The germline V gene encodes CDR1 MNHEY and CDR2 SMNVEV (reference sequence). The V gene lost 10 bases and the J gene lost 0 bases, with 18 bases spanning the gap. Written as DNA, the CDR3 is TGTGCCACCTTCTTGTTCTCAGGGATGAACACTGAAGCTTTCTTT. Its protein product is CATFLFSGMNTEAFF.